These T cell receptor beta chains were read from a single sample in a study of blood T cell repertoires in COVID-19. Clones were sequenced by immunoSEQ multiplex PCR, and TCRdb holds only the in-frame ones, with some missing. Here the sample spans over 250,000 clones, more than 75% being singletons. The sample was PBMCs or T cells enriched from blood (not recorded which). These receptors were taken from a woman aged 55 to 70 in a cohort exposed to, infected with or recovered from COVID-19 (not recorded which). Both conserved end residues are part of each CDR3. D genes are given only for firm matches. Rows may omit the clone size; those that give it use once, few, many or a size class.

clone_size: -; j_call: TRBJ2-7; d_call: -; v_call: TRBV11-2; cdr3_aa: CASSLGQGYSYEQYF; cdr3_nt: TGTGCCAGCAGCTTAGGGCAGGGTTATTCCTACGAGCAGTACTTC
clone_size: -; j_call: TRBJ1-1; d_call: TRBD1; v_call: TRBV7-2; cdr3_aa: CASSPRQGVSTEAFF; cdr3_nt: TGTGCCAGCAGCCCGAGACAGGGGGTGAGCACTGAAGCTTTCTTT
clone_size: -; j_call: TRBJ2-7; d_call: -; v_call: TRBV27; cdr3_aa: CASSKGGGRRSSYEQYF; cdr3_nt: TGTGCCAGCAGTAAGGGGGGGGGACGGAGGAGCTCCTACGAGCAGTACTTC
clone_size: -; j_call: TRBJ1-5; d_call: -; v_call: TRBV20-1; cdr3_aa: CSLDSPQPQHF; cdr3_nt: TGCAGCCTGGACAGTCCACAGCCCCAGCATTTT
clone_size: -; j_call: TRBJ2-2; d_call: TRBD1; v_call: TRBV4-1; cdr3_aa: CASRWTGQTGELFF; cdr3_nt: TGCGCCAGCAGATGGACAGGGCAGACCGGGGAGCTGTTTTTT
clone_size: -; j_call: TRBJ2-1; d_call: TRBD2; v_call: TRBV28; cdr3_aa: CASSLLAGGRSEQFF; cdr3_nt: TGTGCCAGCAGTCTACTAGCGGGAGGGCGTAGTGAGCAGTTCTTC
clone_size: -; j_call: TRBJ1-2; d_call: -; v_call: TRBV5-6; cdr3_aa: CASSTEGGQNYGYTF; cdr3_nt: TGTGCCAGCAGCACCGAGGGGGGGCAGAACTATGGCTACACCTTC
clone_size: -; j_call: TRBJ2-1; d_call: TRBD2; v_call: TRBV9; cdr3_aa: CASSVRPGLAGLNEQFF; cdr3_nt: TGTGCCAGCAGCGTACGTCCGGGACTAGCGGGTTTAAATGAGCAGTTCTTC
clone_size: -; j_call: TRBJ2-3; d_call: -; v_call: TRBV7-9; cdr3_aa: CASSLYGQGGTTDTQYF; cdr3_nt: TGTGCCAGCAGCTTATATGGGCAGGGGGGTACCACAGATACGCAGTATTTT
clone_size: -; j_call: TRBJ2-7; d_call: TRBD1; v_call: TRBV27; cdr3_aa: CASSGRTGPLTYEQYF; cdr3_nt: TGTGCCAGCAGTGGAAGGACAGGACCTTTAACCTACGAGCAGTACTTC
clone_size: -; j_call: TRBJ2-1; d_call: -; v_call: TRBV10-1; cdr3_aa: CASSGRSAGQGEQFF; cdr3_nt: TGCGCCAGCAGTGGGAGGAGTGCAGGCCAAGGTGAGCAGTTCTTC
clone_size: -; j_call: TRBJ1-1; d_call: TRBD1; v_call: TRBV5-1; cdr3_aa: CASSIRTGSTEAFF; cdr3_nt: TGCGCCAGCAGCATCCGGACAGGTTCCACTGAAGCTTTCTTT
clone_size: -; j_call: TRBJ2-3; d_call: TRBD1; v_call: TRBV18; cdr3_aa: CASSPGTGIDTQYF; cdr3_nt: TGTGCCAGCTCGCCCGGGACAGGGATAGATACGCAGTATTTT
clone_size: -; j_call: TRBJ2-1; d_call: TRBD2; v_call: TRBV18; cdr3_aa: CASSPPRQRERSPFF; cdr3_nt: TGTGCCAGCTCACCACCGCGGCAGCGGGAGAGGTCTCCGTTCTTC
clone_size: -; j_call: TRBJ2-7; d_call: TRBD2; v_call: TRBV7-9; cdr3_aa: CASANSGWSSYEQYF; cdr3_nt: TGTGCCAGCGCCAATAGCGGGTGGAGCTCCTACGAGCAGTACTTC
clone_size: -; j_call: TRBJ1-1; d_call: TRBD1; v_call: TRBV14; cdr3_aa: CASSLRTGGMNTEAFF; cdr3_nt: TGTGCCAGCAGCCTCCGTACAGGGGGAATGAACACTGAAGCTTTCTTT
clone_size: once; j_call: TRBJ1-2; d_call: TRBD1; v_call: TRBV19; cdr3_aa: CASSTTGGANYGYTF; cdr3_nt: TGTGCCAGTAGTACTACAGGGGGTGCTAACTATGGCTACACCTTC
clone_size: -; j_call: TRBJ1-5; d_call: TRBD1; v_call: TRBV3-1/TRBV3-2; cdr3_aa: CASRGRTGISNQPQHF; cdr3_nt: TGTGCCAGCAGAGGAAGGACAGGGATTAGCAATCAGCCCCAGCATTTT
clone_size: once; j_call: TRBJ1-3; d_call: TRBD1; v_call: TRBV7-2; cdr3_aa: CASTGQGHSGNTIYF; cdr3_nt: TGTGCCAGCACCGGACAGGGGCACTCTGGAAACACCATATATTTT
clone_size: -; j_call: TRBJ2-1; d_call: -; v_call: TRBV3-1/TRBV3-2; cdr3_aa: CASSLVGADLFSYNEQFF; cdr3_nt: TGTGCCAGCAGTCTCGTGGGAGCGGACCTATTTTCCTACAATGAGCAGTTCTTC
clone_size: -; j_call: TRBJ1-1; d_call: -; v_call: TRBV2; cdr3_aa: CASTGNTEAFF; cdr3_nt: TGTGCCAGCACAGGGAACACTGAAGCTTTCTTT